This T cell receptor beta chain was captured by sequencing in a study of cytomegalovirus exposure and HLA in healthy donors. Study-wide points: A few chains linked to CMV were shown in vitro to be specific for CMV antigens. It is likely that the observed cluster of highly shared sequence variants was a sequencing artifact. The study put some 160 TCR beta chains on its list as cytomegalovirus-associated.

Of note for this clone: Its matching antigen is unknown.

The PCR had 60 Vbeta and 13 Jbeta primers. Per the authors' pipeline: Later work found roughly 80 million unique TCR beta chains, with some 11 million shared. The data were produced by immunoSEQ multiplex PCR, yet TCRdb's version contains in-frame clones alone and is incomplete. V, J and clone size are taken as reported in that table, and D and trimming were inferred from the DNA itself. This table holds 200,000 to 250,000 clones, about 75% found once. The germline V gene encodes CDR1 SGHAT and CDR2 FQNNGV. The CDR3 has 15 residues. Trimming removed 4 bases from V and 3 bases from J; junction bases left unmatched: 6.

Sequencing was performed on PBMCs. This chain joins TRBV11-2 and TRBJ1-5; 7 bases fit TRBD1. This TCR derives from a man between 18 and 29 years old in good health and CMV-seronegative. CDR3 sequence: CASSSTGDINQPQHF. The CDR3 nucleotides read TGTGCCAGCAGCTCCACAGGGGACATCAATCAGCCCCAGCATTTT. The full variable domain, rest sourced from reference TRBV11-2 and TRBJ1-5, is EAGVAQSPRYKIIEKRQSVAFWCNPISGHATLYWYQQILGQGPKLLIQFQNNGVVDDSQLPKDRFSAERLKGVDSTLKIQPAKLEDSAVYLCASSSTGDINQPQHFGDGTRLSIL.